The 5 T cell receptor beta chains given below trace back to one sample, sequenced in a study of shared clonotypes between healthy human individuals. The protocol was immunoSEQ multiplex PCR, while the TCRdb copy is restricted to in-frame clones and leaves out a portion. Of 2 million to 3 million clones in the sample, 93% are singletons; the top ten hold approximately 0.37%. Sequencing was performed on naive CD4+ T cells from PBMCs. Subset noted: CD45RA+ positively selected. Source of these receptors: a young man in good health. Some clones in this sample may be carry-over from other donors' samples.

The CDR3 protein is CASSLGRPDDTQYF. The DNA of the CDR3 is TGTGCCAGCAGCTTAGGACGCCCCGACGATACGCAGTATTTT. The rearrangement links TRBV7-2 to TRBJ2-3; D gene ambiguous. The CDR3 is 14 amino acids. CDR1 and CDR2 (germline): SGHTA, FQGNSA. The V and J ends lost 1 base and 6 bases respectively, with 11 bases between them.

The CDR3 DNA sequence: TGTGCCAGCAGTTACCCTACCCCAGGGGGCTACACTGAAGCTTTCTTT. Translating it yields CASSYPTPGGYTEAFF. The chain links TRBV6-5 to TRBJ1-1, with 8 bases that match TRBD1. Germline CDR1 reads MNHEY; CDR2 reads SVGAGI. The CDR3 extends over 16 amino acids. J lost 3 bases, V lost 2 bases, and 8 bases had no gene match.

As concerns this clone: The identical CDR3 is also encoded by other nucleotide sequences in the sample. The gene calls are TRBV7-9 and TRBJ2-3; the D gene could be TRBD1 or TRBD2 (5 bases each). Looked up from germline, CDR1 is SEHNR and CDR2 is FQNEAQ (reference sequence). CDR3 size: 14 residues. The ends were cut back, 1 base at V and 6 bases at J, with 11 bases in the middle. The CDR3 sequence: CASSLDRDGDTQYF. The DNA for the CDR3 is TGTGCCAGCAGCTTAGATCGGGACGGGGATACGCAGTATTTT.

V and J are TRBV28 and TRBJ2-7, with 10 bases matching TRBD2. This CDR3 is 14 amino acids long. From germline, CDR1 is MDHEN and CDR2 SYDVKM. The ends lost 7 bases at V and 4 bases at J; junction bases unmatched: 7. In DNA form, the CDR3 reads TGTGCCAGCACATCAGCGGGAGGGCCGTACGAGCAGTACTTC. Its protein product is CASTSAGGPYEQYF.

A single count supports this clone. The gene calls are TRBV5-1 and TRBJ2-7; 10 bases fit TRBD2. The CDR3 is made up of 16 amino acids. Germline assignment: CDR1 SGHRS and CDR2 YFSETQ. J was trimmed by 0 bases and V by 0 bases; bases with no gene match: 3. The chain's CDR3 is CASSLEASGSSYEQYF. The DNA for the CDR3 is TGCGCCAGCAGCTTGGAGGCTAGCGGGAGCTCCTACGAGCAGTACTTC.